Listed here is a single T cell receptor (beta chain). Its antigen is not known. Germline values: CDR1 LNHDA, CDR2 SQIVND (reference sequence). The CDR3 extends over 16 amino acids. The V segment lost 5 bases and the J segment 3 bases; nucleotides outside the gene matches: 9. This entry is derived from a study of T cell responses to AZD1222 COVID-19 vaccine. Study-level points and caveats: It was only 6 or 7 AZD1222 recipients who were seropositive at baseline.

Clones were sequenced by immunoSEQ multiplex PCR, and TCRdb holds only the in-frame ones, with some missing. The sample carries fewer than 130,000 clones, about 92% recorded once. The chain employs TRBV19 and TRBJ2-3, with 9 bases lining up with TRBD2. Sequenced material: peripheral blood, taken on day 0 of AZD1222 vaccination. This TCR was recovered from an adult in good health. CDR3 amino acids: CASSGLAGNITDTQYF. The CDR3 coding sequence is TGTGCCAGTAGTGGGCTAGCGGGGAACATTACAGATACGCAGTATTTT.